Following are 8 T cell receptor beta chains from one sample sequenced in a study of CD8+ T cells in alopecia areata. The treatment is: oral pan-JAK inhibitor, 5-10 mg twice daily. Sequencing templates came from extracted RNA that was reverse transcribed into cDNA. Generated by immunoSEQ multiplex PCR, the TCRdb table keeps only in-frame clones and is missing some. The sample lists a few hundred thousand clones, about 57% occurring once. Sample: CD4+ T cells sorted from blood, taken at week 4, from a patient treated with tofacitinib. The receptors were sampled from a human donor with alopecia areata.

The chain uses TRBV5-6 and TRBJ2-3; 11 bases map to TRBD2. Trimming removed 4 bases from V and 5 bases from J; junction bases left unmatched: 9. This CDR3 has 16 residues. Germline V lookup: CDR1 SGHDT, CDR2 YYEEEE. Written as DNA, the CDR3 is TGTGCCAGCAGCCCCGACCTAGCGGGGGGTGGAGATACGCAGTATTTT. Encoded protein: CASSPDLAGGGDTQYF.

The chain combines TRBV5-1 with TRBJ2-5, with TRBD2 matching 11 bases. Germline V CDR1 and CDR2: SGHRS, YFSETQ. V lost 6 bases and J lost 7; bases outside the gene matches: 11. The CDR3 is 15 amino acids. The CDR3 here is CASTVGLAEMLTQYF. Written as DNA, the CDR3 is TGCGCCAGCACCGTGGGACTAGCGGAGATGTTGACCCAGTACTTC.

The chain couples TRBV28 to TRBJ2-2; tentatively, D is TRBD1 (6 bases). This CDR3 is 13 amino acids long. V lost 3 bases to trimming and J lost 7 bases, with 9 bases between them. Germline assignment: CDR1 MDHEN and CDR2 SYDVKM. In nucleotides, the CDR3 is TGTGCCAGCAGTTTTCAGGGACACGGGGAGCTGTTTTTT. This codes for CASSFQGHGELFF.

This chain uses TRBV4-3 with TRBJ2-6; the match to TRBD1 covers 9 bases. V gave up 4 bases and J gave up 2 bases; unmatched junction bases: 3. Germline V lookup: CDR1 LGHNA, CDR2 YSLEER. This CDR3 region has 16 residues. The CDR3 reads CASSPTGGTGANVLTF. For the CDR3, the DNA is TGCGCCAGCAGCCCGACAGGGGGAACTGGGGCCAACGTCCTGACTTTC.

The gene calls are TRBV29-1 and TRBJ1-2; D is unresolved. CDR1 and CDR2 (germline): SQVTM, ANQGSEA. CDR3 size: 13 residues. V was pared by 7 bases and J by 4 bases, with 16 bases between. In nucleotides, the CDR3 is TGCAGCGGCGCTGATGGAGGCTCCTATGGCTACACCTTC. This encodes CSGADGGSYGYTF.

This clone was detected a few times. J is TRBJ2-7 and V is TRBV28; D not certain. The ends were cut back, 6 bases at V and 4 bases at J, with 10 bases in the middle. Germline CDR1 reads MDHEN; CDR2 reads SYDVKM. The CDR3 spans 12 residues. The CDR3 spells CASSNGRYEQYF. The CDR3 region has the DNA TGTGCCAGCAGCAACGGCCGATACGAGCAGTACTTC.

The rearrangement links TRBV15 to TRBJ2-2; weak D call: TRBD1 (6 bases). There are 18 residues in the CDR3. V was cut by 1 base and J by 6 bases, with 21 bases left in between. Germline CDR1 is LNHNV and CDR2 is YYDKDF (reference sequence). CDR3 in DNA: TGTGCCACCAGCAGAGTCGTTGTAGGCCAGGGGAGCGCCGGGGAGCTGTTTTTT. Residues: CATSRVVVGQGSAGELFF.

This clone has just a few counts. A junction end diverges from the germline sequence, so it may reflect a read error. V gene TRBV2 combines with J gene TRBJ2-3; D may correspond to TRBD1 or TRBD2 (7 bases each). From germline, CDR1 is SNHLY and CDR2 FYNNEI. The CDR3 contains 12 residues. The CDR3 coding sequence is TGTGCCAGCAGCGGGACAGCCGGGAGGATGGATTTT. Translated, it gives CASSGTAGRMDF.